This paragraph reports one T cell receptor (beta chain). This clonotype was seen many times. This receptor's antigen is unknown. Per-base quality was not reported, and no clone a single base away is much larger than it. The meaning of the sample's time point label: longitudinal time-point 1 (baseline). The healthy controls were volunteers from a blood bank in Maryland, USA. Unsorted PBMC libraries were generated from 2 million PBMCs stored in RNAlater at -80 °C until RNA extraction. Peripheral blood was subjected to Ficoll-Hypaque density gradient centrifugation to isolate PBMCs, which were then cryopreserved in liquid nitrogen. This entry is derived from a study of neurological immune-mediated disorders (dated by TCRdb to about 2019). In terms of the full investigation: Using UMI-based sequencing, the study compared peripheral blood TCR-beta repertoires from patients with HTLV-I-associated myelopathy (HAM/TSP), patients with multiple sclerosis, and healthy controls. The cohort included 68 subjects: about 15 with HAM/TSP, about 34 with multiple sclerosis, and 20 or so healthy controls. Longitudinal HAM/TSP and healthy donors had 3 time-points each (roughly 3-45 month intervals). The 100 to 110 TCR-beta libraries covered PBMC samples along with longitudinal samples, technical triplicates, and paired sorted CD4+ and CD8+ T-cell subsets. The study at large found these results: No identical CDR3 amino acid sequences were shared among expanded clones across subjects, suggesting private TCR-beta repertoires in all groups. TCR clonal expansion was highest in HAM/TSP patients and lowest in MS patients, with MS patients falling below even healthy controls.

cDNA was synthesized by template-switch 5'RACE using a primer carrying a 10-nucleotide random unique molecular identifier by which each TCR transcript was tagged. Each sequencing run produced over 190 million TCR-beta sequences covering 15-18 subjects. The RNeasy kit was used to extract total RNA. The KAPA Real-time Library Amplification kit was used to amplify TCR-beta VDJ regions with primers for the TCR constant region and the 5'RACE anchor. A first PCR added sample indexes and Illumina adaptors, and a second PCR then raised library yield. The roughly 650 bp TCR product was size-selected on a 2% E-gel SizeSelection system after Ampure bead purification. Before pooling, library quality was assessed on a Bioanalyzer, concentration was determined with Qubit, and library quantification was performed with the Kapa Library Quantification kit. An Illumina HiSeq 2500 sequenced the libraries paired-end 2 x 150 bp. To increase sequence diversity, roughly 24-32% phiX was spiked into each library pool. In the original analysis: The UMI-based MiGEC pipeline processed quality-filtered reads and removed over 80% of raw TCR sequences during error correction. IMGT germline references were used for alignment of VDJ genes, and clonotypes were defined by a unique CDR3 amino acid sequence together with V-J genes. VDJtools evaluated clonal expansion, Shannon diversity and CDR3 relatedness (CalcPairwiseDistances, ClusterSamples); CLCbio workbench built phylogenetic trees. Using coefficient-of-variation modelling across technical triplicates, the study counted a clone as expanded if it had at least 8 unique UMIs. TCRdb itself trimmed the public reads at Q25 with fastp, ran MiXCR and retained productive beta chains. Each CDR3 protein gets just one entry, which takes the most common genes and DNA from the rows behind it. TCRdb, not the authors, supplied the V and J calls. The sample yields about 71,000 distinct CDR3 sequences; around 9.6% were counted once. Approximately 9.6% of the sample is in the top ten clones.

Inclusive of the bounding cysteine and phenylalanine, the CDR3 is 13 residues long. Only CDR3 DNA remains: 39 bases, in frame from the first base. V sheds 2 bases and J sheds 7 bases, leaving 9 bases between their ends. Based on the germline V gene (reference sequence), the CDR1 and CDR2 sequences are MNHEY and SMNVEV. The sample consisted of PBMCs. The receptor chain draws on TRBV27 and TRBJ1-5; there is no confident call for the D gene. The sequence derives from a man younger than 40 in good health. The CDR3 corresponds to CASSLILGQPQHF. Read as DNA, the sequence is TGTGCCAGCAGTTTAATCCTTGGGCAGCCCCAGCATTTT.